A selection of T cell receptor beta chains follows, all from one sample in a study of vaccination and CD4 T cells after COVID-19. Each CDR3 protein is one row after TCRdb ran MiXCR on the PCR reads. In the table there are 15,000 to 20,000 distinct CDR3 sequences, 40% to 55% of which are singletons. No cognate antigen is known for these TCRs. The sequencing input was CD4+ T cells from blood, cultured in vitro. These receptors all come from a human donor who had recovered from COVID-19. Both conserved end residues are part of each CDR3. Fields, in order: CDR3 protein, CDR3 DNA, D gene, clone size, CDR3 length, V gene, J gene. D genes are given only for firm matches. Where a row states a size, it is once, few, many or the class of an expanded clone; other rows omit it.

CASSYGAREETQYF	TGTGCCAGCAGTTACGGTGCTAGGGAAGAGACCCAGTACTTC	NA	few	14	TRBV6-2/TRBV6-3	TRBJ2-5
CASSQVTGTYGYTF	TGCGCCAGCAGCCAAGTTACGGGAACCTATGGCTACACCTTC	NA	few	14	TRBV4-1	TRBJ1-2
CASSSGPVDTQYF	TGTGCCAGCAGCTCAGGACCAGTGGATACGCAGTATTTT	NA	once	13	TRBV7-9	TRBJ2-3
CASTAAGINGYTF	TGTGCCAGCACAGCGGCGGGGATCAACGGCTACACCTTC	NA	NA	13	TRBV28	TRBJ1-2
CASSRQRNTEAFF	TGTGCCAGCAGTCGCCAGAGGAACACTGAAGCTTTCTTT	NA	few	13	TRBV6-1	TRBJ1-1
CASSFPTGNYGYTF	TGTGCCAGCAGCTTTCCCACAGGGAACTATGGCTACACCTTC	NA	NA	14	TRBV7-9	TRBJ1-2
CASMGFYGYTF	TGTGCCAGTATGGGTTTCTATGGCTACACCTTC	NA	NA	11	TRBV19	TRBJ1-2
CASSLERLNTEAFF	TGTGCCAGCAGCTTAGAGCGCCTGAACACTGAAGCTTTCTTT	NA	once	14	TRBV7-2	TRBJ1-1
CASSSNRGAGELFF	TGTGCCAGCAGCTCGAACAGGGGGGCCGGGGAGCTGTTTTTT	TRBD1	NA	14	TRBV11-3	TRBJ2-2
CASESGYTHEKLFF	TGTGCCAGCGAATCCGGGTATACTCATGAAAAACTGTTTTTT	NA	few	14	TRBV2	TRBJ1-4
CAISELAGALDTQYF	TGTGCCATCAGTGAACTAGCGGGCGCCCTCGATACGCAGTATTTT	TRBD2	NA	15	TRBV10-3	TRBJ2-3
CATSDPGRYGYTF	TGTGCCACCAGTGATCCAGGGAGGTATGGCTACACCTTC	NA	NA	13	TRBV24-1	TRBJ1-2
CASSLDNSPLHF	TGTGCCAGCAGCCTCGATAATTCACCCCTCCACTTT	NA	NA	12	TRBV11-1	TRBJ1-6
CASSFGSYNSPLHF	TGTGCCAGCAGTTTCGGGTCTTATAATTCACCCCTCCACTTT	NA	few	14	TRBV12-3/TRBV12-4	TRBJ1-6
CASSQNRGTGANVLTF	TGTGCCAGCAGCCAGAACAGGGGAACAGGGGCCAACGTCCTGACTTTC	TRBD1	NA	16	TRBV7-6	TRBJ2-6
CASSWDSGIKNIQYF	TGTGCCAGCAGTTGGGATAGCGGGATCAAAAACATTCAGTACTTC	TRBD2	NA	15	TRBV6-2/TRBV6-3	TRBJ2-4
CSAREQENYGYTF	TGCAGTGCTAGAGAGCAGGAGAATTATGGCTACACCTTC	NA	NA	13	TRBV20-1	TRBJ1-2
CSAASQGRLGAFF	TGCAGTGCTGCCTCGCAGGGGCGGCTGGGAGCTTTCTTT	NA	NA	13	TRBV20-1	TRBJ1-1
CASSFRAGGAAGDTQYF	TGTGCCAGCAGCTTTAGAGCGGGAGGGGCTGCGGGGGATACGCAGTATTTT	TRBD2	few	17	TRBV7-9	TRBJ2-3
CASSLYSGRNNEQFF	TGTGCCAGCAGTTTATATAGCGGGAGGAACAATGAGCAGTTCTTC	TRBD2	NA	15	TRBV27	TRBJ2-1
CASSPDRGYSPLHF	TGTGCCAGCAGTCCCGACAGGGGATATTCACCCCTCCACTTT	TRBD1	NA	14	TRBV7-8	TRBJ1-6
CSAPIGGGGLVAQYF	TGCAGTGCTCCTATTGGGGGGGGCGGTCTGGTGGCGCAGTATTTT	NA	NA	15	TRBV20-1	TRBJ2-3
CASSLAQGEYTF	TGCGCCAGCAGCTTGGCCCAAGGTGAATACACCTTC	NA	NA	12	TRBV5-1	TRBJ1-2
CSATGWRGYTF	TGCAGTGCTACAGGGTGGCGAGGCTACACCTTC	NA	few	11	TRBV20-1	TRBJ1-2
CASSRGGGTTQYF	TGTGCCAGCAGCAGAGGGGGAGGGACAACCCAGTACTTC	NA	few	13	TRBV2	TRBJ2-5
CASRETPGSPLHF	TGTGCCAGCAGAGAAACCCCAGGCTCACCCCTCCACTTT	NA	NA	13	TRBV7-2	TRBJ1-6
CASSPREPLNYGYTF	TGTGCCAGCAGCCCCAGAGAACCCCTTAACTATGGCTACACCTTC	NA	few	15	TRBV11-2	TRBJ1-2
CSVVPGQGARNYGYTF	TGCAGCGTAGTCCCGGGACAGGGGGCGCGGAACTATGGCTACACCTTC	TRBD1	few	16	TRBV29-1	TRBJ1-2
CASTKNGQIYGYTF	TGTGCCAGCACCAAGAACGGGCAGATATATGGCTACACCTTC	NA	few	14	TRBV6-1	TRBJ1-2
CASSIGGLSTEAFF	TGTGCCAGTAGTATAGGCGGGTTGAGCACTGAAGCTTTCTTT	NA	NA	14	TRBV19	TRBJ1-1
CASSLGQNTEAFF	TGTGCCAGCAGTTTAGGTCAGAACACTGAAGCTTTCTTT	NA	NA	13	TRBV12-3/TRBV12-4	TRBJ1-1
CASSTGHGNYEQYF	TGTGCCAGTAGTACCGGACACGGAAACTACGAGCAGTACTTC	NA	NA	14	TRBV19	TRBJ2-7
CASSWGRGEDEQYF	TGTGCCAGCAGCTGGGGCAGGGGTGAGGACGAGCAGTACTTC	NA	few	14	TRBV12-1	TRBJ2-7
CSASRSGHSNQPQHF	TGCAGTGCTAGCAGGTCAGGGCATAGCAATCAGCCCCAGCATTTT	NA	NA	15	TRBV20-1	TRBJ1-5
CASSYSSNTEAFF	TGTGCCAGCAGTTACTCGTCGAACACTGAAGCTTTCTTT	NA	few	13	TRBV6-5	TRBJ1-1
CASSLEWGNSPLHF	TGTGCCAGCAGTTTAGAGTGGGGTAATTCACCCCTCCACTTT	NA	few	14	TRBV12-3/TRBV12-4	TRBJ1-6
CASSLSWDSLYGYTF	TGCGCCAGCAGCTTGAGTTGGGACAGCCTATATGGCTACACCTTC	TRBD1	NA	15	TRBV5-1	TRBJ1-2
CSASLDPGSPLHF	TGCAGTGCTAGTTTGGATCCCGGTTCACCCCTCCACTTT	NA	few	13	TRBV20-1	TRBJ1-6
CASTPDRGSEQFF	TGTGCCAGTACTCCGGACAGGGGTAGTGAGCAGTTCTTC	TRBD1	few	13	TRBV19	TRBJ2-1
CASSGRYQETQYF	TGTGCCAGTAGTGGGCGGTACCAAGAGACCCAGTACTTC	NA	NA	13	TRBV19	TRBJ2-5
CAISLTNRSSGANVLTF	TGTGCCATCAGTTTGACCAACAGAAGCTCTGGGGCCAACGTCCTGACTTTC	NA	NA	17	TRBV10-3	TRBJ2-6